This record concerns one T cell receptor (beta chain) sequence. Which antigen it targets is not known. No much larger clone exists at a distance of one base, and base qualities are not known. To sequence the TCRbeta CDR3 region, genomic DNA was isolated from the sorted cells. TCRbeta CDR3 regions were sequenced using the immunoSEQ Assay. The source is immuneACCESS, and TCRdb retained only in-frame sequences with V and J called. Part of the clones is not carried over; for the studies checked, unresolved V genes explain less than half of this, and the remainder is unexplained. Here the sample has roughly 91,000 clones; around nine tenths occur a single time. Approximately 0.8% of the sample is held by the ten biggest clonotypes. From cysteine to phenylalanine, the CDR3 is 14 amino acids long. The retained sequence is limited to the CDR3, 42 bases, with the frame set at the first base. The germline V gene provides CDR1 MGHRA and CDR2 YSYEKL. The V end loses 5 bases and the J end loses 5 bases, and a stretch of 15 bases separates them.

This sample is drawn from a study of OX40 agonist ivuxolimab in advanced cancers. Study-wide context: Ivuxolimab, which targeted the costimulatory receptor OX40 (CD134), was an agonistic, fully human IgG2 monoclonal antibody. Prior anti-PD-1, anti-PD-L1 or anti-CTLA-4 therapy was permitted, and checkpoint inhibitors had been received by about 36% of dose-escalation patients. Intravenous ivuxolimab was administered to patients every 2 weeks at six dose levels: 0.01, 0.1, 0.3, 1.5, 3 and 10 mg/kg. Of the approximately 50 dose-escalation patients, hepatocellular carcinoma was present in approximately 20, melanoma in roughly 15, renal cell carcinoma in 9 and head and neck cancer in 9. Peripheral TCRbeta sequencing aimed to test whether ivuxolimab altered TCR sequence diversity and caused clonal T-cell expansion. Partial responses occurred in three dose-escalation patients, of whom one had hepatocellular carcinoma and two had cutaneous melanoma. The paper describes the monotherapy dose-escalation part (N of about 52 patients) of the phase I trial of ivuxolimab. In the dose-escalation cohort, approximately 82% of patients were male, and the mean age was approximately 55 years, with a range of roughly 20 to 79. General conclusions and limits of the study: After ivuxolimab, more expanded clones were found on average in CD8+ T cells than in CD4+ T cells. At doses of 0.1 to 3.0 mg/kg, clonal expansion of both CD4+ and CD8+ blood T cells was observed from baseline to week 6. Low levels of normalized T-cell clonal expansion were also shown by some nonresponding patients. In partial responders in the 0.1-3.0 mg/kg groups, normalized peripheral clonal expansion was found to be among the lowest, especially among CD8+ T cells. The antigen specificity of the peripheral T cells that underwent clonal expansion was not determined.

The trial excluded patients who had a history of autoimmune disease or who were on systemic immunosuppression. Peripheral blood for TCR sequencing was collected from all dose cohorts at baseline, on cycle 4 day 1, and on cycle 7 day 1. The samples were taken from a phase I, first-in-human, multicenter, open-label dose-escalation trial of ivuxolimab. Adults with locally advanced or metastatic head and neck squamous cell, hepatocellular, melanoma or renal cell carcinoma were enrolled in the trial. Before TCR sequencing, CD4+ T cells and CD8+ T cells were sorted from peripheral blood as separate populations.

Here the sequenced sample was CD4+ or CD8+ T cells sorted from blood, taken in a trial of the OX40 agonist ivuxolimab. This sequence was found in an adult with an advanced solid tumor such as melanoma, head and neck, liver or kidney cancer. This chain is built from TRBV4-1 and TRBJ2-5, and perhaps TRBD1 as D gene, on 8 matching bases. The nucleotide sequence is TGCGCCAGCAGCAGAGACAGGGGAGGGGAGACCCAGTACTTC. It encodes CASSRDRGGETQYF.